This T cell receptor beta chain derives from a study of blood T cell repertoires in COVID-19. Study information: Italy, Spain and the United States were the sources of the convalescent and acute COVID-19 samples. Sources were T cells, B-cell-depleted T cells, or PBMCs; the material itself was cDNA or gDNA.

Here immunoSEQ multiplex PCR was the method, and the copy in TCRdb shows in-frame clones only, minus some. The data contain around 290,000 clones, roughly 90% of them seen just once; the ten biggest clones take up less than 15%. Per germline, CDR1 LNHNV and CDR2 YYDKDF (reference sequence). V lost 1 base to trimming and J lost 11 bases; unmatched junction nucleotides: 9. The CDR3 covers 15 residues. The source of this sequence is a woman in her 70s with COVID-19, enrolled during active disease. This chain links TRBV15 with TRBJ2-3; 10 bases agree with TRBD2. Sequenced input: peripheral blood. The CDR3 reads CATSRASTSGVVQYF. DNA of the CDR3: TGTGCCACCAGCAGAGCTAGCACTAGCGGGGTGGTGCAGTATTTT.